The rows below give T cell receptor beta chains drawn from one sample of a study of early stage breast cancer tumors. Repertoires were generated with immunoSEQ multiplex PCR, while TCRdb's copy carries only in-frame clones and drops some. The profile shows about 9,500 clones, 66% of them singletons. Sequenced material: breast tumor tissue. The receptors were gathered from a person aged 45-60 years with breast cancer. Each CDR3 is given without its conserved first and last residue. The order of the fields is clone size, V gene, J gene, CDR3 protein. Some rows mark clone size as missing; the rest say once, few, many or name a class of expanded clone.

abundance: .; v_gene: TRBV29-1; j_gene: TRBJ2-7; CDR3aa: SATSRSYEQY
abundance: .; v_gene: TRBV20-1; j_gene: TRBJ2-7; CDR3aa: GTGVPYEQY
abundance: .; v_gene: TRBV9; j_gene: TRBJ2-1; CDR3aa: ASSGGMGNEQF
abundance: few; v_gene: TRBV4-1; j_gene: TRBJ1-2; CDR3aa: ASSQESRLGGQDD
abundance: medium-sized; v_gene: TRBV5-5; j_gene: TRBJ1-1; CDR3aa: ASSLVPTFNTEAF
abundance: .; v_gene: TRBV28; j_gene: TRBJ1-1; CDR3aa: ASSYGPRAEAF
abundance: once; v_gene: TRBV7-2; j_gene: TRBJ2-5; CDR3aa: ASSLAISGRETQY
abundance: few; v_gene: TRBV5-4; j_gene: TRBJ2-5; CDR3aa: ASSLAFRSGGGRETQY
abundance: .; v_gene: TRBV18; j_gene: TRBJ2-1; CDR3aa: ASSPVAGGPNEQF
abundance: .; v_gene: TRBV27; j_gene: TRBJ2-1; CDR3aa: ASSPGTSGYNEQF